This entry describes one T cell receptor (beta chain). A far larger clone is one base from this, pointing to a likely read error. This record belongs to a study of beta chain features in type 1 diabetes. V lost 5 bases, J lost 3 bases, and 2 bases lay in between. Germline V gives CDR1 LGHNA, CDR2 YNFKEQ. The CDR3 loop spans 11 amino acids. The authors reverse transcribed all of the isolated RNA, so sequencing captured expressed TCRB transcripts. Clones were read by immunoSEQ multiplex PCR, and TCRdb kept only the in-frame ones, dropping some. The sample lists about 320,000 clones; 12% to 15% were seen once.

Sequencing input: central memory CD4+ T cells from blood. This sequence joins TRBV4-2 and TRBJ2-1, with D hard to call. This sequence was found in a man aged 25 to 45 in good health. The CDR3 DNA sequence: TGTGCCAGCAGCGGCTACAATGAGCAGTTCTTC. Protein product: CASSGYNEQFF.